One sample yielded the 5 T cell receptor beta chains listed below, sequenced in a study of blood T cell repertoires in COVID-19. The method was immunoSEQ multiplex PCR; TCRdb's version includes in-frame clones alone and lacks a portion of them. The sample includes about 74,000 clones, roughly 90% of them seen just once. Sequenced material: peripheral blood. Source of these receptors: a man between 65 and 85 years old with active or convalescent COVID-19.

This chain connects TRBV6-5 to TRBJ1-6; possibly TRBD1 for D (5 bases). V was shortened by 4 bases and J by 4 bases, with 5 bases between the two germline ends. The CDR3 sequence is 13 residues long. Germline V CDR1 and CDR2: MNHEY, SVGAGI. The CDR3: CASSSGYNSPLHF. The CDR3, as DNA: TGTGCCAGCAGTTCAGGGTATAATTCACCCCTCCACTTT.

The rearrangement joins TRBV5-5 to TRBJ1-4; D might be TRBD1 (5 bases). Deletions cut 4 bases from V and 3 bases from J, with 13 bases between. CDR3 length: 15 residues. Germline CDR1 SGHKS, CDR2 YYEKEE (reference sequence). CDR3 sequence (DNA): TGTGCCAGCAGCGGATTAGGGGCTGCTAATGAAAAACTGTTTTTT. Residues: CASSGLGAANEKLFF.

The chain uses TRBV11-2 and TRBJ2-3; possibly TRBD2 for D (7 bases). Per germline, CDR1 SGHAT and CDR2 FQNNGV. The V end was cut by 5 bases, the J end by 7 bases, with 19 bases between. The CDR3 covers 15 residues. The CDR3 DNA reads as TGTGCCAGCAGCCTGGGGGGGCGGAGATGGAATACGCAGTATTTT. This gives the protein CASSLGGRRWNTQYF.

This clone turned up a few times. This chain connects TRBV9 to TRBJ1-2; TRBD1 agrees at 7 bases. J lost 6 bases, V lost 0 bases, and 5 bases had no gene match. Germline CDR1 is SGDLS and CDR2 is YYNGEE. This CDR3 spans 14 amino acids. The DNA of the CDR3 is TGTGCCAGCAGCGTAGGAGGGGGCGTGGATGGCTACACCTTC. Translated: CASSVGGGVDGYTF.

The rearrangement joins TRBV18 to TRBJ1-1, with 7 bases lining up with TRBD1. The germline CDR1 and CDR2 sequences are KGHSH and LQKENI. Germline trimming cut 4 bases from V and 1 base from J; bases unmatched to any gene: 3. The CDR3 is 14 amino acids. The CDR3 region has the DNA TGTGCCAGCTCACTGGGACAGCCGAACACTGAAGCTTTCTTT. Translation gives CASSLGQPNTEAFF.